The entry below describes one TCR beta chain. Its antigen is as yet unknown. The V and J ends lost 3 bases and 5 bases, in that order; junction bases with no gene match: 13. The CDR3 runs to 18 residues. The germline gives CDR1 SGHAT, CDR2 FQNNGV. Time point reported: newly diagnosed GD, antithyroid drugs for less than 3 months. The TCR library was made from RNA that had been extracted from PBMCs in TRIzol. The data are from a study of regulatory T cells in long-lasting Graves disease. Study outcomes and limitations: Favored usage of TRBV28, TRBJ1-2 and TRBJ2-5 was recorded in persistent disease.

The TCR beta library used iRepertoire HTBI primers with Arm-PCR amplification of CDR3. TCRdb redid the calling of the multiplex PCR reads with MiXCR, one entry per CDR3 protein. In the table there are some 560,000 distinct CDR3 sequences, more than 15% of which are singletons. This sample also appeared in a second study, on T cells in Graves' hyperthyroidism and ophthalmopathy.

This material consisted of peripheral blood mononuclear cells (PBMCs), taken at new diagnosis, from a patient treated with antithyroid drugs. The clonotype originates from a woman aged 35 to 60 with Graves disease. The chain employs TRBV11-2 and TRBJ2-5; 12 bases agree with TRBD1. The CDR3 is CASSFTTAGTGGAETQYF. In DNA form, the CDR3 reads TGTGCCAGCAGCTTTACGACCGCCGGGACAGGGGGCGCGGAGACCCAGTACTTC.